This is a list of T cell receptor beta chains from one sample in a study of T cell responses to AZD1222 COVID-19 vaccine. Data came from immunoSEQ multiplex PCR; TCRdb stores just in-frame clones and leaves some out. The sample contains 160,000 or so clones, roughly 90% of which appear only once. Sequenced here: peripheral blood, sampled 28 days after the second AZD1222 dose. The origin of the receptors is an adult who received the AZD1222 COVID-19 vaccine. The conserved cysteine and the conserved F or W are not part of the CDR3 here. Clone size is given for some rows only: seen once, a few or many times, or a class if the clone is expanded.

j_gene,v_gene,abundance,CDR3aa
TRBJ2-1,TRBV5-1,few,ASSPMGNEQF
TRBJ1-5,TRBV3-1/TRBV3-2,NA,ASSQIGEQPQH
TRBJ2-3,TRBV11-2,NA,ASSPRLSGFTDTQY
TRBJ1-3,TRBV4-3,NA,ASSQGHRGTGNTIY
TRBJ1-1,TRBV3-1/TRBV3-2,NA,ASSQGVIGARTEAF
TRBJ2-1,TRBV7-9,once,ASSAYRGAYNEQF
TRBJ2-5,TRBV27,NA,ASSLVSGLGQTQY
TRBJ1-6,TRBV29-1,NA,SVAASYNSPLH
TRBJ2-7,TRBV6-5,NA,ASRQYTGQGNEQY
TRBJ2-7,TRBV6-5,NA,ASSYARAYEQY
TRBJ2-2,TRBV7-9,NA,ASSSRTGRTTGELF
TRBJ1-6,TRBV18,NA,ASSPDPPNSPLH
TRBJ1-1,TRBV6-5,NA,ATGGTGYTEAF
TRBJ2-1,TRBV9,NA,ASSVGTVDNEQF
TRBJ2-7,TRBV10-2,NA,ASSGGSSYEQY
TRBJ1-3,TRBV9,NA,ASTKGRAALSGNTIY
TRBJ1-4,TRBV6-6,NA,ASKFRGNEKLF
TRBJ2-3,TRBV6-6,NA,ASSPRRADTQY
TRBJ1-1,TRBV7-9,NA,ASSLGGQPSLGAF
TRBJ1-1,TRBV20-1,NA,SARGAVEAF
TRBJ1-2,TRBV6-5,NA,ASSSRHPEGYT
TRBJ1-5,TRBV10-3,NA,AISESNRGSQPQH
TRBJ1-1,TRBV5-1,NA,ASSASAVEGTEAF
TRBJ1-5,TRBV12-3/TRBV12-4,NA,ASTKWGGQPQH
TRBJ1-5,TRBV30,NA,AWSDRVNQPQH
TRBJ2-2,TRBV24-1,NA,ATSDPGTGMELF
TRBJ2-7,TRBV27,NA,ASSRTGIDEQY
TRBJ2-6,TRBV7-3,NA,ASSPQGTGANVLT
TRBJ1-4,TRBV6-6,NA,ASSYPPGMDEKLF
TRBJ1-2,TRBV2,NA,ASRREGGHYGYT
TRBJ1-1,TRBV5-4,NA,ASSFFPPLNGPEAF
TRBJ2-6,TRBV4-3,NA,ASSQGTGTGANVLT
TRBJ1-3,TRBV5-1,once,ASRSTTGMVGNTIY
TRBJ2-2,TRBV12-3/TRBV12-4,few,ASSFGAGELF
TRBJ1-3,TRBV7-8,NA,ASSLSGYSGNTIY